The 25 T cell receptor beta chains presented below share a single source sample, sequenced in a study of metastatic and nonmetastatic thyroid tumors (TCRdb year 2020). No treatment had been received by any patient before thyroid surgery. To prepare the library, PCR was applied. The sample was run on an Illumina HiSeq 4000. TCRdb applied fastp at Q25 and MiXCR to the public reads, then kept only in-frame beta chains. This sample comprises 6,000 to 8,000 clones, around 29% of them detected only once. The ten largest make up approximately 16% of the sample. Material for sequencing was adjacent normal tissue. The receptors were sampled from a female donor with papillary thyroid cancer or a benign thyroid nodule (not recorded which). Some clones in this sample may be carry-over from other donors' samples.

In this sample, this clone turned up a few times. The rearrangement uses TRBV19 and TRBJ2-1; D is undetermined. Germline V gives CDR1 LNHDA, CDR2 SQIVND (reference sequence). The CDR3 runs 15 residues. V was pared by 1 base and J by 6 bases, with 13 bases between. The DNA of the CDR3 is TGTGCCAGTAGTATAGCAGAGAAATGGGTCAATGAGCAGTTCTTC. Protein: CASSIAEKWVNEQFF.

In nucleotides, the CDR3 is TGCAGTGCTAGATCTTACAGGGGCTCCTACGAGCAGTACTTC. It specifies CSARSYRGSYEQYF. The chain combines TRBV20-1 with TRBJ2-7, with TRBD1 matching 7 bases. Germline loops: CDR1 DFQATT, CDR2 SNEGSKA (reference sequence). This CDR3 contains 14 residues. V trimming: 2 bases; J trimming: 0 bases; junction bases outside the gene matches: 4.

This clone turned up a few times. The CDR3 region has the DNA TGTGCCAGCAGGCAACTAGCGGGAGGGCCGGATGAGCAGTTCTTC. Amino acids: CASRQLAGGPDEQFF. V usage is TRBV12-3 or TRBV12-4 and J usage is TRBJ2-1, with TRBD2 matching over 13 bases. V gave up 6 bases and J gave up 8 bases; unmatched junction bases: 7. The CDR3 has 15 residues.

This clone was counted only a few times. The chain has TRBV11-3 and TRBJ2-1; the D is unclear. The germline CDR1 and CDR2 sequences are SGHNT and YENEEA. The CDR3 totals 12 residues. V dropped 1 base and J dropped 10 bases, with 8 bases sitting between them. CDR3 sequence (DNA): TGTGCCAGCAGCTTAGTTCCAGACGAGCAGTTCTTC. Translation: CASSLVPDEQFF.

The chain joins TRBV11-3 to TRBJ2-7; 7 nucleotides agree with TRBD1. This CDR3 has 14 residues. Losses at the gene ends were 6 bases for V and 2 bases for J; bases not matched to a gene: 7. The germline V gene encodes CDR1 SGHNT and CDR2 YENEEA. CDR3 in amino acids: CASRSPGTAYEQYF. The CDR3 DNA reads as TGTGCCAGCAGGTCTCCCGGGACAGCCTACGAGCAGTACTTC.

The genes are TRBV5-1 and TRBJ1-2; D remains ambiguous. The CDR3 is 12 residues long. V was trimmed by 1 base and J by 6 bases, leaving 7 bases between them. CDR1 is SGHRS and CDR2 is YFSETQ in the germline V gene. The chain's CDR3 is CASSLLGNGYTF. In DNA, the CDR3 is TGCGCCAGCAGCTTGTTGGGGAATGGCTACACCTTC.

The V call is TRBV6-2 or TRBV6-3, the J call TRBJ1-5; TRBD1 might be the D (6 bases). V was pared by 6 bases and J by 5 bases, with 11 bases between. The CDR3 has 13 residues. Looked up from germline, CDR1 is MNHEY and CDR2 is SVGEGT. CDR3 sequence reads: CASRDYRDQPQHF. The CDR3 DNA follows: TGTGCCAGCAGGGACTACAGGGATCAGCCCCAGCATTTT.

The chain combines TRBV5-1 with TRBJ1-2; possibly TRBD1 for D (5 bases). The germline V gene has CDR1 SGHRS and CDR2 YFSETQ. Trimming stripped 1 base from V and 3 bases from J, with 10 bases between. The CDR3 is 14 amino acids. The CDR3 DNA reads TGCGCCAGCAGCTTGAGGGGCGGTGACTATGGCTACACCTTC. Protein: CASSLRGGDYGYTF.

This rearrangement joins TRBV24-1 to TRBJ2-5; TRBD2 matches 7 bases. After removal of 9 bases from V and 5 bases from J, the junction contained 8 bases not matched to a gene. CDR1 and CDR2 from the germline V gene are KGHDR and SFDVKD. There are 13 residues in the CDR3. The CDR3 DNA is TGTGCCACCCAGGCGACTAGCCAGGAGACCCAGTACTTC. Protein: CATQATSQETQYF.

This clone was recorded only once. The genes are TRBV11-2 and TRBJ2-5; D uncertain. Germline assignment: CDR1 SGHAT and CDR2 FQNNGV. V shed 3 bases and J shed 4 bases, with 6 bases lying between them. This CDR3 has 12 residues. Here the CDR3 reads CASSLDAETQYF. CDR3 DNA: TGTGCCAGCAGCTTGGATGCAGAGACCCAGTACTTC.

This clone appeared a few times. V is TRBV2 and J is TRBJ2-1, with D perhaps matching TRBD1 (5 bases). The CDR3 consists of 14 residues. Trimming removed 3 bases at V and 9 bases at J, with 15 bases between. Germline CDR1 SNHLY, CDR2 FYNNEI. The CDR3 sequence is CASSESQGRVEQFF. CDR3 coding DNA: TGTGCCAGCAGTGAGTCGCAGGGTAGAGTTGAGCAGTTCTTC. The variable domain in full, completed from reference TRBV2 and TRBJ2-1, reads EPEVTQTPSHQVTQMGQEVILRCVPISNHLYFYWYRQILGQKVEFLVSFYNNEISEKSEIFDDQFSVERPDGSNFTLKIRSTKLEDSAMYFCASSESQGRVEQFFGPGTRLTVL.

This clone was detected a few times. This CDR3 is missing its conserved last phenylalanine or tryptophan, likely due to a read error. The DNA is left out, because the CDR3 cannot be placed on it with certainty; the CDR3 is given as TCRdb lists it. The V call is TRBV12-3 or TRBV12-4, the J call TRBJ2-1; the DNA was not used to check the table's D call, TRBD1. The CDR3 numbers 12 amino acids, ends counted. The CDR3 loop is CASSFAGTGWFL.

In its sample, this clone was seen once. Since no conserved phenylalanine or tryptophan closes the CDR3, a read error is the likely cause. The rearrangement uses TRBV11-2 and TRBJ2-7, with D possibly matching TRBD2 (6 bases). CDR1 is SGHAT and CDR2 is FQNNGV in the germline V gene. The CDR3 is 15 residues long. The V gene lost 5 bases and the J gene lost 6 bases, with 20 bases spanning the gap. DNA for the CDR3: TGTGCCAGCAGCCCGGAACTAGCTGGAGAATCCGAGCAGTACTGC. Protein: CASSPELAGESEQYC.

The J gene is TRBJ2-7, the V gene TRBV11-3, with 7 bases identical to TRBD1. This CDR3 comprises 14 residues. Per the germline V gene, CDR1 is SGHNT and CDR2 is YENEEA. J gave up 2 bases and V 4 bases, and 5 bases lay outside the gene matches. CDR3 protein: CASSSADRTYEQYF. The CDR3 DNA is TGTGCCAGCAGCTCTGCGGACAGGACCTACGAGCAGTACTTC.

The chain is built from TRBV7-9 and TRBJ2-5, with 10 nucleotides matching TRBD2. Near its end, the DNA agrees better with TRBJ2-1, so the J call may be wrong. The CDR3 totals 16 residues. Germline CDR1 reads SEHNR; CDR2 reads FQNEAQ (reference sequence). CDR3 coding DNA: TGTGCCAGCAGCCAAACCTCGGGACTAGCGCTGAATGAGCAGTTCTTC. Encoded protein: CASSQTSGLALNEQFF.

This clone ranks as medium-sized. The V and J genes are TRBV14 and TRBJ2-7; no definite D call. CDR1 and CDR2 from the germline V gene are SGHDN and FVKESK. This CDR3 contains 13 residues. V shed 5 bases and J shed 1 base, with 9 bases lying between them. The CDR3 DNA reads TGTGCCAGCAGCTTGGACCGATCCTACGAGCAGTACTTC. Protein: CASSLDRSYEQYF.

This clone was seen once. V usage is TRBV18 and J usage is TRBJ1-1, with D possibly TRBD1 on 6 matching bases. V dropped 5 bases and J dropped 8 bases, with 12 bases sitting between them. CDR3 length: 12 residues. CDR1 is KGHSH, CDR2 LQKENI, per germline. The CDR3 nucleotides read TGTGCCAGCTCATCCATACAGGGAGAAGCTTTCTTT. Its translation: CASSSIQGEAFF.

This clone was recorded a few times. V gene TRBV27 combines with J gene TRBJ2-5, with 7 bases aligning to TRBD1. Germline V gene lookup returns CDR1 MNHEY and CDR2 SMNVEV (reference sequence). This CDR3 has 14 residues. V shed 2 bases and J 7 bases; nucleotides not matched to a gene: 7. CDR3 sequence (DNA): TGTGCCAGCAGTTTAATCGGGACAGAGAGGACCCAGTACTTC. Translating it yields CASSLIGTERTQYF.

The chain combines TRBV29-1 with TRBJ2-2; 7 bases map to TRBD2. CDR3 length: 16 amino acids. V lost 6 bases to trimming and J lost 4 bases; unmatched junction nucleotides: 14. Per the germline V gene, CDR1 is SQVTM and CDR2 is ANQGSEA. The CDR3 region is CSVGKVVGGVTGELFF. The DNA of the CDR3 is TGCAGCGTGGGGAAGGTAGTGGGAGGGGTCACCGGGGAGCTGTTTTTT.

This clone appeared a few times. This CDR3 is CASSPRRWDEKLFF. The DNA for the CDR3 is TGTGCCAGCAGCCCCCGCCGCTGGGATGAAAAACTGTTTTTT. This chain uses TRBV11-2 with TRBJ1-4; no firm D call. Looked up from germline, CDR1 is SGHAT and CDR2 is FQNNGV. The CDR3 is made up of 14 amino acids. V lost 5 bases, J lost 6 bases, and 13 bases lay in between. Complete variable domain (other parts from reference TRBV11-2 and TRBJ1-4): EAGVAQSPRYKIIEKRQSVAFWCNPISGHATLYWYQQILGQGPKLLIQFQNNGVVDDSQLPKDRFSAERLKGVDSTLKIQPAKLEDSAVYLCASSPRRWDEKLFFGSGTQLSVL.

V usage is TRBV20-1 and J usage is TRBJ2-7; 9 bases line up with TRBD2. With V trimmed by 6 bases and J by 7 bases, 13 bases remained unmatched. From germline, CDR1 is DFQATT and CDR2 SNEGSKA (reference sequence). The CDR3 runs to 14 residues. The CDR3 sequence is CSAMGLAGVPEQYF. CDR3 coding DNA: TGCAGTGCCATGGGACTAGCTGGGGTCCCAGAGCAGTACTTC.

Sample share makes this clone medium-sized. The V gene is TRBV19, the J gene TRBJ2-1; maybe TRBD2 (5 bases). This CDR3 is built from 17 residues. Trimming took off 5 bases at V and 0 bases at J, with 17 bases between the two ends. Per germline, CDR1 LNHDA and CDR2 SQIVND (reference sequence). CDR3 bases: TGTGCCAGTAGTCTCCTCCGGGAAATAAACTCCTACAATGAGCAGTTCTTC. It specifies CASSLLREINSYNEQFF.

A few counts support this clone. The rearrangement links TRBV20-1 to TRBJ2-7; D is possibly TRBD1 (5 bases). The CDR3 contains 14 residues. The V end lost 1 base, the J end lost 2 bases, and 12 bases lay between the germline ends. Germline lookup yields CDR1 DFQATT and CDR2 SNEGSKA (reference sequence). The CDR3 is CSARAPTETYEQYF. CDR3 DNA sequence: TGCAGTGCTAGAGCCCCGACAGAAACCTACGAGCAGTACTTC.

The rearrangement uses TRBV6-2 or TRBV6-3 and TRBJ1-2; 8 positions agree with TRBD1. This CDR3 contains 12 residues. V trimming: 9 bases; J trimming: 4 bases; junction bases outside the gene matches: 4. The germline V gene encodes CDR1 MNHEY and CDR2 SVGEGT. The CDR3 coding sequence is TGTGCCAGTGACAGGGGTGGCTATGGCTACACCTTC. Translated: CASDRGGYGYTF.

About this clone itself: The junction differs from germline at one of its ends, possibly a read error. The V gene is TRBV29-1, the J gene TRBJ1-2, with 7 bases lining up with TRBD1. The CDR3 totals 14 residues. Germline values: CDR1 SQVTM, CDR2 ANQGSEA. Written as DNA, the CDR3 is TGCAGCGTTGCCCGGGGGACAGCTAAATATGGATACACCTTC. This sequence encodes CSVARGTAKYGYTF. The full variable domain, rest sourced from reference TRBV29-1 and TRBJ1-2, is SAVISQKPSRDICQRGTSLTIQCQVDSQVTMMFWYRQQPGQSLTLIATANQGSEATYESGFVIDKFPISRPNLTFSTLTVSNMSPEDSSIYLCSVARGTAKYGYTFGSGTRLTVV.